The sequence of this TCR beta chain was determined in a study of T cells expressing NK-cell markers. Overall study findings and caveats: These same clonotypes (in several donors) also led the CD3+CD56-NKG2C+ fraction. Expanded clones of NKG2C+ T cells had an unclear HCMV specificity. NKG2C+ dominant clonotype frequencies in six or seven donors were roughly 1.0-7.0% of CD8+ T cells.

It was by 5'RACE template switching with UMIs that TCR beta cDNA was made. TCRdb reprocessed the 5' RACE reads and keeps a single row for each CDR3 protein, giving no DNA. The listing records roughly 430,000 distinct CDR3 sequences. As for this clonotype: Its specificity is unknown.

Per germline, CDR1 SGHTA and CDR2 FQGNSA. This CDR3 is built from 16 residues. The sample taken for sequencing was blood T cells: a sorted CD56 or NKG2C T cell subset, CD4+ or CD8+ T cells, or bulk PBMC T cells (not recorded which). The chain employs TRBV7-2 and TRBJ2-3; TCRdb's D call of TRBD1 is untestable without DNA. The sequence was obtained from a woman aged 18 to 75 in good health. Here the CDR3 reads CASSFRTGGGIDTQYF.